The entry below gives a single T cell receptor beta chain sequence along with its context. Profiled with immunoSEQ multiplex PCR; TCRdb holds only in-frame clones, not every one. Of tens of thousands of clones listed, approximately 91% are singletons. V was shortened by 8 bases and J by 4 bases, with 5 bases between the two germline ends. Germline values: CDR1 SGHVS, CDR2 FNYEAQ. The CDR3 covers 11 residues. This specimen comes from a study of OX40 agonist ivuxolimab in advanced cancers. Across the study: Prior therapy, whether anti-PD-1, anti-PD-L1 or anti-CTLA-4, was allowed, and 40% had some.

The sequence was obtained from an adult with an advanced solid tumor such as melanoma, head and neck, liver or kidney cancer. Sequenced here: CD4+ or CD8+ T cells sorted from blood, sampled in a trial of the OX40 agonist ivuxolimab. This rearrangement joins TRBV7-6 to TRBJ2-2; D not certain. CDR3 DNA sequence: TGTGCCAGCCGAGTCACCGGGGAGCTGTTTTTT. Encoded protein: CASRVTGELFF.